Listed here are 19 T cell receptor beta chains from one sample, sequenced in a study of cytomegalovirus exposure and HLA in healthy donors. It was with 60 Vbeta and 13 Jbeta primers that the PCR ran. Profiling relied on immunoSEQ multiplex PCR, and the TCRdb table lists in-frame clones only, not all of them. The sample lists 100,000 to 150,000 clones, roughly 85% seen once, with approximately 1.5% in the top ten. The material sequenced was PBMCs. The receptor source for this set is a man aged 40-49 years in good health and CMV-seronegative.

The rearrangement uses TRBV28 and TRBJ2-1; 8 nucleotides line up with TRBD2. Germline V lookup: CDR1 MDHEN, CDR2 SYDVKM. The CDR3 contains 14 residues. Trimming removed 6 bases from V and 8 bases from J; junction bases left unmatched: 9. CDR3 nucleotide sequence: TGTGCCAGCAGAACAGGACTAGCAAGCCATGAGCAGTTCTTC. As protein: CASRTGLASHEQFF.

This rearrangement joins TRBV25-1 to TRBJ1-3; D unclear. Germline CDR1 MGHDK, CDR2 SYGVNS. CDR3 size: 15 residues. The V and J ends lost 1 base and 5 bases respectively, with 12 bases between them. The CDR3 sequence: CASSEFRGRRNTIYF. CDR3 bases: TGTGCCAGCAGTGAATTCCGGGGTAGGAGAAACACCATATATTTT.

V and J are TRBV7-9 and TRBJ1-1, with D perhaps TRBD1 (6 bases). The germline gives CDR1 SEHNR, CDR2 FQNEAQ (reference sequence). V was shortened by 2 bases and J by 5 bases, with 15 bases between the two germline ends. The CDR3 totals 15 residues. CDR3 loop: CASSLSRQDRTEAFF. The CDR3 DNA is TGTGCCAGCAGCTTAAGCCGACAGGATAGGACTGAAGCTTTCTTT.

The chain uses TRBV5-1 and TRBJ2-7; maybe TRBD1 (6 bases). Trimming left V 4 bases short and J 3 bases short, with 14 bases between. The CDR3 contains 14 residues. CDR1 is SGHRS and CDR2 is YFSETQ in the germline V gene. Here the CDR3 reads CASSLDRTIYEQYF. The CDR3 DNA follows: TGCGCCAGCAGCCTCGACAGGACGATCTACGAGCAGTACTTC.

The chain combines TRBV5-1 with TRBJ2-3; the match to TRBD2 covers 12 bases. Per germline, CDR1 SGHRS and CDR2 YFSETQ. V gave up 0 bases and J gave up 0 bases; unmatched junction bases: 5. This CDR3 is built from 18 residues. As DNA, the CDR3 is TGCGCCAGCAGCTTGGGGCTAGCGGGGGGGAGTAGCACAGATACGCAGTATTTT. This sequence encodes CASSLGLAGGSSTDTQYF.

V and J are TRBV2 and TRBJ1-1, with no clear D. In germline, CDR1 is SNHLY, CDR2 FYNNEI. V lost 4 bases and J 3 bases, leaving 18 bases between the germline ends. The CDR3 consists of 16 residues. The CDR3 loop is CASSVTEDSKDTEAFF. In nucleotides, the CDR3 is TGTGCCAGCAGTGTTACGGAGGATTCTAAGGACACTGAAGCTTTCTTT.

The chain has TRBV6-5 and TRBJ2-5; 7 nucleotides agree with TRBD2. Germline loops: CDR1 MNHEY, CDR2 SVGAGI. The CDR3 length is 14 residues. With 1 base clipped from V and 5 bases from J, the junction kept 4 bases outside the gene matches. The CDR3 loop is CASSYFQGGETQYF. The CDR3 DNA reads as TGTGCCAGCAGTTACTTCCAGGGAGGGGAGACCCAGTACTTC.

The CDR3 sequence is CASSYLAGAYNEQFF. The CDR3 DNA sequence: TGTGCCAGCAGCTATCTAGCGGGAGCTTACAATGAGCAGTTCTTC. The V and J genes are TRBV6-6 and TRBJ2-1; 10 bases map to TRBD2. The CDR3 extends over 15 amino acids. V shed 6 bases and J 4 bases; nucleotides not matched to a gene: 6. The V gene's germline CDR1 is MNHNY and CDR2 SVGAGI (reference sequence).

The chain's CDR3 is CASSLQPGIDTQYF. The CDR3 DNA sequence: TGTGCCAGCAGCTTACAGCCCGGGATTGATACGCAGTATTTT. The genes are TRBV13 and TRBJ2-3; D perhaps matches TRBD2 (5 bases). CDR1 is PRHDT, CDR2 FYEKMQ, per germline (reference sequence). Trimming removed 2 bases at V and 6 bases at J, with 12 bases between. CDR3 length equals 14 residues.

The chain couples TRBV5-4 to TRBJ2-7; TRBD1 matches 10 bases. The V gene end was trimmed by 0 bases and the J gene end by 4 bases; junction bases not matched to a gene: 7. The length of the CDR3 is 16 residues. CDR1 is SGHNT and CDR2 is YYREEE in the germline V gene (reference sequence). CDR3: CASSLGGGQGTYEQYF. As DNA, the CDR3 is TGTGCCAGCAGCTTGGGTGGGGGACAGGGGACGTACGAGCAGTACTTC.

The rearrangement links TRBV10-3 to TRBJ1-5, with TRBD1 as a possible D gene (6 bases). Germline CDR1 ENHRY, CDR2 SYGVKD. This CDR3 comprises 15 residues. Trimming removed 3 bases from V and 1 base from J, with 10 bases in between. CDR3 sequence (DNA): TGTGCCATCAGTGATTATCAGGGGAGCAATCAGCCCCAGCATTTT. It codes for CAISDYQGSNQPQHF.

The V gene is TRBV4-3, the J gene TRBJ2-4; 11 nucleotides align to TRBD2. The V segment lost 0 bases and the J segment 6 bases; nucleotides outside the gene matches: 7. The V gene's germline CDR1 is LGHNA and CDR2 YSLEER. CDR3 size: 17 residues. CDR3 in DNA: TGCGCCAGCAGCCAAGAAGGTAGCGGGGGGGCCGCAAACATTCAGTACTTC. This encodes CASSQEGSGGAANIQYF.

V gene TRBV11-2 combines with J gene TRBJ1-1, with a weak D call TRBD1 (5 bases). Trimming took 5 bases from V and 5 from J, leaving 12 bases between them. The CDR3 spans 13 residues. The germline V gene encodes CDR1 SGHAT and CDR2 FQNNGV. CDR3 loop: CASSPSRATEAFF. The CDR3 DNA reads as TGTGCCAGCAGCCCCAGCAGGGCGACTGAAGCTTTCTTT.

The CDR3 DNA reads as TGTGCCAGCAGCTCAAGTCCGGGGGCGGACAGGGGAGGCACTGAAGCTTTCTTT. This codes for CASSSSPGADRGGTEAFF. The V and J genes are TRBV9 and TRBJ1-1, with 9 bases that match TRBD1. CDR1 and CDR2 (germline): SGDLS, YYNGEE. V shed 4 bases, J shed 4 bases, and the junction held 17 bases outside the gene matches. CDR3 length: 18 amino acids.

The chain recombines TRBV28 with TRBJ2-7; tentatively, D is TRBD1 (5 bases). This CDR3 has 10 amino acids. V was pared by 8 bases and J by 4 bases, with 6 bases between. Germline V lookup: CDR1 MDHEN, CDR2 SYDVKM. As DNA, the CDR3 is TGTGCCAGCGGACAATACGAGCAGTACTTC. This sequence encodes CASGQYEQYF.

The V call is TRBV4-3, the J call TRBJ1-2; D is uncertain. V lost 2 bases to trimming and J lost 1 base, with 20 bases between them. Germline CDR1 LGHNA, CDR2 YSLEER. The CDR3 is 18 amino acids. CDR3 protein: CASSQSPAGAAINYGYTF. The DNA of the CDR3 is TGCGCCAGCAGCCAATCCCCCGCGGGAGCTGCCATTAACTATGGCTACACCTTC.

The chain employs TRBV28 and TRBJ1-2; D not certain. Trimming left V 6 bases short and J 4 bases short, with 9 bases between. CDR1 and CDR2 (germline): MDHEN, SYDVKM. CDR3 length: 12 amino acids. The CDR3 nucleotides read TGTGCCAGCAGCCTAGGAGCCTATGGCTACACCTTC. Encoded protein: CASSLGAYGYTF.

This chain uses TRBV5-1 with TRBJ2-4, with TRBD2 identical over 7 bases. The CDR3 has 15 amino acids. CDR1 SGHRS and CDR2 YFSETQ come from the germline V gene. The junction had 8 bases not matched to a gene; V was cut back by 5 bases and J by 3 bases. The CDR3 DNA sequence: TGCGCCAGCAGAAAGCGGGGCCGAGGCAAAAACATTCAGTACTTC. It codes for CASRKRGRGKNIQYF.

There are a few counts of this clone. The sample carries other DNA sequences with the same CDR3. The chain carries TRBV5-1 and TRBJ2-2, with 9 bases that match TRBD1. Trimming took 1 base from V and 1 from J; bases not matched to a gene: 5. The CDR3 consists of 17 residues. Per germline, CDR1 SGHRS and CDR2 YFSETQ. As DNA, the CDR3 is TGCGCCAGCAGCTTGACGGCGGGACAGGGGAACACCGGGGAGCTGTTTTTT. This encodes CASSLTAGQGNTGELFF.